At least ten counts were recorded for the clone carrying this T cell receptor beta chain. Its antigen remains unidentified. The V end was cut by 2 bases, the J end by 2 bases, with 10 bases between. The CDR3 has 15 amino acids. Germline CDR1 and CDR2: LNHDA and SQIVND (reference sequence). These data originate in a study of T cell responses to AZD1222 COVID-19 vaccine. General observations from the study: Reports say nearly half of spike-specific TCRs go after unmutated variant regions.

Sequencing was performed with immunoSEQ multiplex PCR; in TCRdb, only in-frame clones are kept and a portion is missing. The table shows 140,000 to 150,000 clones, with 75% to 95% occurring only once. The chain has TRBV19 and TRBJ1-5; D is unclear. This sequence originates from an adult in good health. The source material was peripheral blood, sampled on day 0 of MenACWY control vaccination. The CDR3 DNA reads TGTGCCAGTAGTATACAGGATCTTGGCAATCAGCCCCAGCATTTT. The encoded protein is CASSIQDLGNQPQHF.